This entry lists 29 T cell receptor beta chains sequenced from one sample in a study of PD-1 blockade in classical Hodgkin lymphoma. As for time point: newly diagnosed, previously untreated cHL patient sample. Profiling relied on immunoSEQ multiplex PCR, and the TCRdb table lists in-frame clones only, not all of them. The data show roughly 70,000 clones, about 93% seen once. Sample: peripheral blood mononuclear cells (PBMCs). Every receptor here comes from a human donor with classical Hodgkin lymphoma.

This chain connects TRBV9 to TRBJ1-5; TRBD1 matches 7 bases. This CDR3 region has 14 residues. Trimming at V came to 1 base and at J to 3 bases, leaving 1 base not matched to a gene. Germline V gene lookup returns CDR1 SGDLS and CDR2 YYNGEE. The CDR3 DNA follows: TGTGCCAGCAGCGTAACAGGGGACAATCAGCCCCAGCATTTT. This encodes CASSVTGDNQPQHF.

The chain recombines TRBV29-1 with TRBJ2-1; 8 bases are a match to TRBD1. Germline CDR1 is SQVTM and CDR2 is ANQGSEA. There are 13 residues in the CDR3. After removal of 3 bases from V and 8 bases from J, the junction contained 6 bases not matched to a gene. The CDR3 DNA reads as TGCAGCGTTGACGGTTCAGGGGGCGATGAGCAGTTCTTC. Protein product: CSVDGSGGDEQFF.

The chain is built from TRBV6-1 and TRBJ2-7; D is unclear. Trimming took off 7 bases at V and 1 base at J, with 14 bases between the two ends. This CDR3 is 14 amino acids long. CDR1 and CDR2 (germline): MNHNS, SASEGT. DNA for the CDR3: TGTGCCAGCACTTCCCGAGGCTCTTCCTACGAGCAGTACTTC. Translated, it gives CASTSRGSSYEQYF.

The chain has TRBV7-8 and TRBJ1-1, with 7 bases identical to TRBD1. Looked up from germline, CDR1 is SGHVS and CDR2 is FQNEAQ. The CDR3 runs to 15 residues. V shed 5 bases, J shed 4 bases, and the junction held 10 bases outside the gene matches. The CDR3 sequence: CASSPYVAGGTEAFF. In DNA form, the CDR3 reads TGTGCCAGCAGCCCCTACGTGGCAGGGGGCACTGAAGCTTTCTTT. The full variable domain, rest sourced from reference TRBV7-8 and TRBJ1-1, is GAGVSQSPRYKVAKRGQDVALRCDPISGHVSLFWYQQALGQGPEFLTYFQNEAQLDKSGLPSDRFFAERPEGSVSTLKIQRTQQEDSAVYLCASSPYVAGGTEAFFGQGTRLTVV.

This sequence joins TRBV10-3 and TRBJ1-2; 10 bases align to TRBD1. V was pared by 2 bases and J by 5 bases, with 11 bases of the junction left unmatched. Germline V gene lookup returns CDR1 ENHRY and CDR2 SYGVKD. This CDR3 comprises 17 residues. CDR3 sequence (DNA): TGTGCCATCAGTGAGACCCTAGCGGGACAGGGGAATTATGGCTACACCTTC. Protein: CAISETLAGQGNYGYTF.

The chain joins TRBV6-5 to TRBJ1-1; 10 bases map to TRBD1. V lost 4 bases, J lost 5 bases, and 7 bases stayed unmatched. Germline CDR1 reads MNHEY; CDR2 reads SVGAGI. The length of the CDR3 is 15 residues. The CDR3 nucleotides are TGTGCCAGCAGTTTCCGGACAGGGGGAACAACTGAAGCTTTCTTT. Residues: CASSFRTGGTTEAFF.

V usage is TRBV19 and J usage is TRBJ2-7; D not certain. Trimming removed 4 bases from V and 1 base from J, with 5 bases in between. CDR3 length equals 12 residues. CDR1 and CDR2 (germline): LNHDA, SQIVND (reference sequence). The CDR3 here is CASSTASYEQYF. The CDR3 DNA reads TGTGCCAGTAGTACCGCGTCCTACGAGCAGTACTTC.

DNA of the CDR3: TGTGCCAGCAGCCAGGGTCGGAGCAATCAGCCCCAGCATTTT. It encodes CASSQGRSNQPQHF. This chain links TRBV6-5 with TRBJ1-5, with a tentative D call TRBD1 (5 bases). Per germline, CDR1 MNHEY and CDR2 SVGAGI. Trimming pared 6 bases from V and 1 base from J, leaving 10 bases between. The CDR3 is made up of 14 amino acids.

The V gene is TRBV28, the J gene TRBJ2-5; 10 bases are a match to TRBD2. The CDR3 is 15 residues long. Germline CDR1 and CDR2: MDHEN and SYDVKM. Trimming cost V 7 bases and J 5 bases; bases outside gene matches: 10. In nucleotides, the CDR3 is TGTGCCAGCACCTTAAGGACTAGCGGCTGGGAGACCCAGTACTTC. It encodes CASTLRTSGWETQYF.

The V gene is TRBV6-1, the J gene TRBJ1-2; 9 nucleotides align to TRBD1. The CDR3 runs 13 residues. Germline lookup yields CDR1 MNHNS and CDR2 SASEGT. Trimming took 8 bases from V and 8 from J; bases not matched to a gene: 9. CDR3 bases: TGTGCCAGCTCCCGGGACAGGGCGGGCGGCTACACCTTC. Its protein is CASSRDRAGGYTF.

The chain is built from TRBV5-4 and TRBJ2-7; TRBD1 might be the D (6 bases). Germline loops: CDR1 SGHNT, CDR2 YYREEE (reference sequence). V was trimmed by 4 bases and J by 0 bases, leaving 14 bases between them. This CDR3 spans 15 amino acids. The CDR3 nucleotides read TGTGCCAGCAGCCCTGGGACAAAACACTCCTACGAGCAGTACTTC. Translated, it gives CASSPGTKHSYEQYF.

The rearrangement joins TRBV7-9 to TRBJ1-5; a possible D gene is TRBD1 (6 bases). The V gene's germline CDR1 is SEHNR and CDR2 FQNEAQ (reference sequence). CDR3 length: 14 residues. Trimming shortened V by 4 bases and J by 2 bases, and 9 bases separated the two germline ends. The CDR3 reads CASSSNRGNQPQHF. The DNA of the CDR3 is TGTGCCAGCAGCTCGAACAGGGGCAATCAGCCCCAGCATTTT.

This rearrangement joins TRBV6-6 to TRBJ2-2; D not resolved. Trimming removed 7 bases from V and 3 bases from J, with 18 bases in between. The CDR3 runs 16 residues. Germline V CDR1 and CDR2: MNHNY, SVGAGI (reference sequence). This CDR3 reads CASTADRIGYTGELFF. The CDR3 DNA reads as TGTGCCAGCACCGCGGACCGGATCGGGTACACCGGGGAGCTGTTTTTT.

This rearrangement joins TRBV5-1 to TRBJ1-3; D gene unclear. The germline V and J ends were trimmed by 0 bases and 0 bases, with 10 bases remaining between them. Germline V lookup: CDR1 SGHRS, CDR2 YFSETQ. The CDR3 runs 16 residues. The CDR3 region has the DNA TGCGCCAGCAGCTTGGGCGGCAGAGTCTCTGGAAACACCATATATTTT. Translating it yields CASSLGGRVSGNTIYF.

With respect to this clone: The sample has other DNA sequences that encode this CDR3 too. The gene calls are TRBV7-2 and TRBJ2-1; D unresolved. This CDR3 region has 13 residues. In germline, CDR1 is SGHTA, CDR2 FQGNSA. The germline V and J ends were trimmed by 2 bases and 4 bases, with 6 bases remaining between them. CDR3 residues: CASSLNSYNEQFF. The CDR3 DNA follows: TGTGCCAGCAGCTTAAACAGTTACAATGAGCAGTTCTTC.

The CDR3 DNA reads as TGTGCCAGCAGTATTACGGGACTTATAAGCGGCTACACCTTC. The encoded protein is CASSITGLISGYTF. The chain has TRBV2 and TRBJ1-2; tentative D call: TRBD1 (5 bases). V was shortened by 5 bases and J by 8 bases, with 18 bases between the two germline ends. Germline V gives CDR1 SNHLY, CDR2 FYNNEI. CDR3 size: 14 residues.

The rearrangement uses TRBV13 and TRBJ2-7, with 13 bases matching TRBD2. Germline V CDR1 and CDR2: PRHDT, FYEKMQ (reference sequence). The V segment lost 0 bases and the J segment 2 bases; nucleotides outside the gene matches: 1. This CDR3 spans 16 amino acids. The CDR3, as DNA: TGTGCCAGCAGCTTAGGTGGGACTAGCGGGACCTACGAGCAGTACTTC. Translation gives CASSLGGTSGTYEQYF.

The genes are TRBV13 and TRBJ2-4; weak D call: TRBD2 (7 bases). CDR1 is PRHDT and CDR2 is FYEKMQ in the germline V gene (reference sequence). The CDR3 is 17 amino acids. V was pared by 5 bases and J by 7 bases, with 24 bases between. CDR3 DNA: TGTGCCAGCAGCGCGATTCGGGGGGCGCCCAGAGAGAACATTCAGTACTTC. Its translation: CASSAIRGAPRENIQYF.

The chain employs TRBV5-1 and TRBJ1-5; no clear D. The CDR3 loop spans 15 amino acids. The germline gives CDR1 SGHRS, CDR2 YFSETQ. The V and J ends lost 4 bases and 0 bases respectively, with 11 bases between them. Written as DNA, the CDR3 is TGCGCCAGCAGCCCGGACGGGTATAGCAATCAGCCCCAGCATTTT. As protein: CASSPDGYSNQPQHF.

This clone was picked up a small number of times. V and J are TRBV2 and TRBJ2-1; 7 bases agree with TRBD2. CDR3 length equals 15 residues. Germline loops: CDR1 SNHLY, CDR2 FYNNEI. J gave up 6 bases and V 4 bases, and 9 bases lay outside the gene matches. Here the CDR3 reads CASSATSQPVNEQFF. The CDR3 nucleotides read TGTGCCAGCAGTGCGACTAGCCAGCCTGTCAATGAGCAGTTCTTC.

The chain is built from TRBV5-1 and TRBJ2-1, with TRBD2 as a possible D gene (7 bases). Germline CDR1 is SGHRS and CDR2 is YFSETQ. This CDR3 comprises 15 residues. Trimming removed 0 bases from V and 7 bases from J, with 14 bases in between. CDR3 bases: TGCGCCAGCAGCTTGGTGGGGGGGCCCCGAAATGAGCAGTTCTTC. Its translation: CASSLVGGPRNEQFF.

In its sample, this clone was seen once. The V call is TRBV5-1, the J call TRBJ1-6; D might be TRBD1 (6 bases). CDR3 size: 14 residues. The ends were cut back, 6 bases at V and 7 bases at J, with 14 bases in the middle. Per the germline V gene, CDR1 is SGHRS and CDR2 is YFSETQ. DNA for the CDR3: TGCGCCAGCAAACAGACAGGTGGAAATTCACCCCTCCACTTT. Its protein product is CASKQTGGNSPLHF. The whole variable domain, remainder taken from reference TRBV5-1 and TRBJ1-6, is KAGVTQTPRYLIKTRGQQVTLSCSPISGHRSVSWYQQTPGQGLQFLFEYFSETQRNKGNFPGRFSGRQFSNSRSEMNVSTLELGDSALYLCASKQTGGNSPLHFGNGTRLTVT.

The genes are TRBV15 and TRBJ2-5; TRBD1 matches at 7 bases. CDR3 size: 15 residues. In germline, CDR1 is LNHNV, CDR2 YYDKDF (reference sequence). V was pared by 1 base and J by 2 bases, with 4 bases of the junction left unmatched. As DNA, the CDR3 is TGTGCCACCAGCAGAGCACAGGGACAGCAAGAGACCCAGTACTTC. It is translated as CATSRAQGQQETQYF.

V and J are TRBV12-5 and TRBJ2-7; D possibly matches TRBD1 or TRBD2 (6 bases each). V lost 7 bases and J lost 0, with 16 bases in between. CDR1 is LGHNT, CDR2 FRNRAP, per germline. CDR3 length: 15 amino acids. CDR3 loop: CASARGAGSSYEQYF. The CDR3 region has the DNA TGTGCTAGTGCTAGGGGGGCTGGGAGCTCCTACGAGCAGTACTTC. Full variable domain (missing parts from reference TRBV12-5 and TRBJ2-7): DARVTQTPRHKVTEMGQEVTMRCQPILGHNTVFWYRQTMMQGLELLAYFRNRAPLDDSGMPKDRFSAEMPDATLATLKIQPSEPRDSAVYFCASARGAGSSYEQYFGPGTRLTVT.

The chain links TRBV19 to TRBJ1-4; D gene uncertain. CDR1 is LNHDA and CDR2 is SQIVND in the germline V gene (reference sequence). CDR3 size: 13 residues. V shed 5 bases and J shed 8 bases, with 12 bases lying between them. CDR3 region: CASSLRTREKLFF. The CDR3 DNA follows: TGTGCCAGTAGTCTCAGGACCAGGGAAAAACTGTTTTTT.

This chain links TRBV7-9 with TRBJ1-1, with TRBD1 matching over 7 bases. Germline V CDR1 and CDR2: SEHNR, FQNEAQ (reference sequence). This CDR3 comprises 15 residues. The V segment lost 2 bases and the J segment 4 bases; nucleotides outside the gene matches: 7. DNA of the CDR3: TGTGCCAGCAGCTTAATGACCGCAGGGGGCACTGAAGCTTTCTTT. Amino acid sequence: CASSLMTAGGTEAFF.

The genes are TRBV10-3 and TRBJ2-3; 9 nucleotides agree with TRBD1. CDR1 ENHRY and CDR2 SYGVKD come from the germline V gene. This CDR3 contains 16 residues. V trimming: 6 bases; J trimming: 4 bases; junction bases outside the gene matches: 11. For the CDR3, the DNA is TGTGCCATCAGCCGATCTGGGACAGGGAGTGCAGATACGCAGTATTTT. It translates to CAISRSGTGSADTQYF.

V and J are TRBV5-1 and TRBJ1-2, with D unresolved. This CDR3 contains 14 residues. Trimming removed 1 base at V and 4 bases at J, with 11 bases between. CDR1 and CDR2 (germline): SGHRS, YFSETQ. The CDR3 DNA reads as TGCGCCAGCAGCTTGTTGGAGGGTTCCTATGGCTACACCTTC. Translated, it gives CASSLLEGSYGYTF.

V gene TRBV28 combines with J gene TRBJ1-2; D uncertain. V lost 6 bases, J lost 5 bases, and 22 bases lay in between. Germline-derived CDR1 and CDR2 are MDHEN and SYDVKM. CDR3 length: 16 residues. CDR3 nucleotides: TGTGCCAGCAGATTACTCGACGGCGGGAACGCTTATGGCTACACCTTC. This codes for CASRLLDGGNAYGYTF.